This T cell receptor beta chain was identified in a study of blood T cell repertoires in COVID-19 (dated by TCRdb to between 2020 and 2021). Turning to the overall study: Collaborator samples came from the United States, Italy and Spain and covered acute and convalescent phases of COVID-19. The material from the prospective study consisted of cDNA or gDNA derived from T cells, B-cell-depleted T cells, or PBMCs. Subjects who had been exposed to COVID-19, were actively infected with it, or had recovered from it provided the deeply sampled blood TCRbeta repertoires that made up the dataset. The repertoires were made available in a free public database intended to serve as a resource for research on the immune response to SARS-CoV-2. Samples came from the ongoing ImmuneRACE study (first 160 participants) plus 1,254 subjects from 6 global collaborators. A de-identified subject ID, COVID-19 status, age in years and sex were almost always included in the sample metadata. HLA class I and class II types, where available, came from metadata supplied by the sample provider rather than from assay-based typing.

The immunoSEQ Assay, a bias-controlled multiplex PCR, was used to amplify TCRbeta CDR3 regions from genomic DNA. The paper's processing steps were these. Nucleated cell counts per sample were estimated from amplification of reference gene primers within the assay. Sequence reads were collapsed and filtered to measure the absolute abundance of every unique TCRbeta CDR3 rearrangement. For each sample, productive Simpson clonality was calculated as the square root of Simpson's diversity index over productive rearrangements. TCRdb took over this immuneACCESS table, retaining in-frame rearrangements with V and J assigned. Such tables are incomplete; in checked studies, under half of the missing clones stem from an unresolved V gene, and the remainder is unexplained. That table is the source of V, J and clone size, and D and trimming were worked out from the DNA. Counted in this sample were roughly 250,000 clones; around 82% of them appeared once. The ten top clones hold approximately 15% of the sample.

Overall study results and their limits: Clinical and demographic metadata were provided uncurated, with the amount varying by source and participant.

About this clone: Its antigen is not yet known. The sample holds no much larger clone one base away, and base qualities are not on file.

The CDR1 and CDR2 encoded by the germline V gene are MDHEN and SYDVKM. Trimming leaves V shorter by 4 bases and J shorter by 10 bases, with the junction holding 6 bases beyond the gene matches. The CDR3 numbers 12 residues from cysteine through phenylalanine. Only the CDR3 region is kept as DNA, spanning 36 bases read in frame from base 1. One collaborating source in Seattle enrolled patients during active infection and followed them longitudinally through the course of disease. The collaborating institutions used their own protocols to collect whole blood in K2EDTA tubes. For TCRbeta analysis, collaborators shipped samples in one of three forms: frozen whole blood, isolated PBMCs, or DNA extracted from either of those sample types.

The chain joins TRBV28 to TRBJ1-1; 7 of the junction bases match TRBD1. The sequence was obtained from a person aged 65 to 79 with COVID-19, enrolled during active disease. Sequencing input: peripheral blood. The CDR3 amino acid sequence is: CASSSRGRSAFF. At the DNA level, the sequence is TGTGCCAGCAGTTCAAGGGGGCGTTCAGCTTTCTTT.